This T cell receptor (beta chain) emerged from a study of human T cells and chemical hapten exposure. Study information: 0.01% DPC was applied to the upper back in patch tests, which were read at 6 days.

Treatment denoted: therapeutic diphenylcyclopropenone sensitization with weekly scalp DPC. Remarks on this clonotype: Its specificity is not known.

Study observations and caveats: Once DPC sensitization occurred, TCRs above 1 in 1000 frequency showed no change. There was a positive correlation between PT1 expanded TCR counts and patch test score.

In the library, unique molecular identifiers were attached to individual cDNA molecules. TCRdb redid the calling of the reads with MiXCR, one entry per CDR3 protein. The table records some 2,200 distinct CDR3 sequences, about 60% of them present only once. Trimming at V came to 2 bases and at J to 3 bases, leaving 7 bases not matched to a gene. Germline lookup yields CDR1 SNHLY and CDR2 FYNNEI. The CDR3 consists of 16 residues. Sequenced here: whole blood, sampled before DPC sensitization or 2, 6, or about 24 weeks after (not recorded which). This TCR came from an adult with alopecia areata. Some clones in this sample may be carry-over from other donors' samples. This table probably holds off-target reads from a library built for another chain. The rearrangement joins TRBV2 to TRBJ2-3; 8 positions agree with TRBD2. The CDR3 sequence is CASSEFGGRLTDTQYF. CDR3 nucleotide sequence: TGTGCCAGCAGTGAATTTGGCGGGAGGTTGACAGATACGCAGTATTTT.